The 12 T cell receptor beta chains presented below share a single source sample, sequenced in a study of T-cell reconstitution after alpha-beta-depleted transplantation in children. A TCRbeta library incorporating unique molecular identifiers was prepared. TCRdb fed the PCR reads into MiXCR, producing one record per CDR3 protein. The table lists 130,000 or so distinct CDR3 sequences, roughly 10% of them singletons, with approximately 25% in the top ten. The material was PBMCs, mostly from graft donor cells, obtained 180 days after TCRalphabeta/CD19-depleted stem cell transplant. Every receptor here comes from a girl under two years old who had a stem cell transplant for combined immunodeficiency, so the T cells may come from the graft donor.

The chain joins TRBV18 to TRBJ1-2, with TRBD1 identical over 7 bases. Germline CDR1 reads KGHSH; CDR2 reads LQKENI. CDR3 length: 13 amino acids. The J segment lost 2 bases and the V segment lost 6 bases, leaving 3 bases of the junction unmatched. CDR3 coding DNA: TGTGCCAGCTCCGGGACAGAGAACTATGGCTACACCTTC. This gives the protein CASSGTENYGYTF. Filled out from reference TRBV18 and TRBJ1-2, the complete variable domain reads NAGVMQNPRHLVRRRGQEARLRCSPMKGHSHVYWYRQLPEEGLKFMVYLQKENIIDESGMPKERFSAEFPKEGPSILRIQQVVRGDSAAYFCASSGTENYGYTFGSGTRLTVV.

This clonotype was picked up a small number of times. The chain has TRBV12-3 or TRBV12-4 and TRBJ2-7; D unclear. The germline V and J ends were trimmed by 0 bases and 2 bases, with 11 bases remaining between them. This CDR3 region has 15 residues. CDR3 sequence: CASSLAGKGTYEQYF. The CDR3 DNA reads TGTGCCAGCAGTTTAGCGGGGAAAGGGACCTACGAGCAGTACTTC.

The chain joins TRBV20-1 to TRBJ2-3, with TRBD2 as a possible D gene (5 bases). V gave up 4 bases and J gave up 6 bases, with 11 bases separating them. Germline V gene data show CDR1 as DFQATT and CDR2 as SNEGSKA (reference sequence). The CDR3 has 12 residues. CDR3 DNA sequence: TGCAGTGCTATCGGGGAGTCGGATACGCAGTATTTT. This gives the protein CSAIGESDTQYF.

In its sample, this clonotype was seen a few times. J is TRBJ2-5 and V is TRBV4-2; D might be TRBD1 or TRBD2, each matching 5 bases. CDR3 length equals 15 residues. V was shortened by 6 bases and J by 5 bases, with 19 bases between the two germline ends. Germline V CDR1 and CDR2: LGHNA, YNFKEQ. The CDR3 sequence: CASRPRMAEGETQYF. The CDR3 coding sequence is TGTGCCAGCAGGCCAAGAATGGCAGAGGGGGAGACCCAGTACTTC.

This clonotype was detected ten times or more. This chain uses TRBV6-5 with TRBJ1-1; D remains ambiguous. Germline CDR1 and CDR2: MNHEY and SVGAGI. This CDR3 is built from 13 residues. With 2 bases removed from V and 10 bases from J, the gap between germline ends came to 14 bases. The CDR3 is CASSYRRSMRAFF. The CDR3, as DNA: TGTGCCAGCAGTTACAGACGGTCCATGAGAGCTTTCTTT.

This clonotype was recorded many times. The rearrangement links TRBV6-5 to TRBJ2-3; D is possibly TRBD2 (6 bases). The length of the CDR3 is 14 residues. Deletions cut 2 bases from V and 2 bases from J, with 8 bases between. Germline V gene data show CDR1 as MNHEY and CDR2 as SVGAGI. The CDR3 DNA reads TGTGCCAGCAGTTACAGGGAGGTCACAGATACGCAGTATTTT. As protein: CASSYREVTDTQYF.

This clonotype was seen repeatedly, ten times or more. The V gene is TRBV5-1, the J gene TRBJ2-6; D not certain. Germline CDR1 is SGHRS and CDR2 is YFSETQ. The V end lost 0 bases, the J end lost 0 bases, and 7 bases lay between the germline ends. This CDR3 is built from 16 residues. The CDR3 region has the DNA TGCGCCAGCAGCTTGGAGGTCCTCTCTGGGGCCAACGTCCTGACTTTC. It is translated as CASSLEVLSGANVLTF.

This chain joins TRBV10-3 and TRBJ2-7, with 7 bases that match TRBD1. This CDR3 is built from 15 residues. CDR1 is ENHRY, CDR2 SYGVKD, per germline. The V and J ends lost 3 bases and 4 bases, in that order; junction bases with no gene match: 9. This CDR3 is CAISDPRQGSYEQYF. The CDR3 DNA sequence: TGTGCCATCAGTGATCCGAGACAGGGTTCTTACGAGCAGTACTTC.

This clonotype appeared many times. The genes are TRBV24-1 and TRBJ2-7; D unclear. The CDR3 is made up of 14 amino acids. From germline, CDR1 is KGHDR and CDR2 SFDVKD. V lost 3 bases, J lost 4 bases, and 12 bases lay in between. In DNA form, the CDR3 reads TGTGCCACCAGTGATCTTCGGACCCCGTACGAGCAGTACTTC. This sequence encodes CATSDLRTPYEQYF.

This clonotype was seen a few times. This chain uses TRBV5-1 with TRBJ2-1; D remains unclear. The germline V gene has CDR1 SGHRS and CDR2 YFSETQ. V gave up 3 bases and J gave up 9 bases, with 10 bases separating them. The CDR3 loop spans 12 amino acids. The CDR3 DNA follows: TGCGCCAGCAGCTCCCGAATCGGTGAGCAGTTCTTC. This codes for CASSSRIGEQFF.

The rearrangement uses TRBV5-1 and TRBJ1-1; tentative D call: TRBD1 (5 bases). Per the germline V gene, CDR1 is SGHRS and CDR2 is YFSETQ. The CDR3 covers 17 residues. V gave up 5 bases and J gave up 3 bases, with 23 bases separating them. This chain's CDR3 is CASRPGRIIMMDTEAFF. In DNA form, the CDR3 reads TGCGCCAGCAGACCGGGACGGATTATAATGATGGACACTGAAGCTTTCTTT.

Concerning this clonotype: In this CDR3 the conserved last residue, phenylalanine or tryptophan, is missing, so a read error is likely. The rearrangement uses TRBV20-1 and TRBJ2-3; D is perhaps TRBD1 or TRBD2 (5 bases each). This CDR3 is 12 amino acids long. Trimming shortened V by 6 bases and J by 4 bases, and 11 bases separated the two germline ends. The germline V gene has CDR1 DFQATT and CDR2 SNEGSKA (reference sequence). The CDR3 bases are TGCAGTGCCGCCCAGGGACCAGATACGCAGTATCTT. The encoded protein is CSAAQGPDTQYL.